These 8 T cell receptor beta chains originate from one sample sequenced in a study of long-term antiretroviral therapy in people with HIV. An immunoSEQ assay, version v3.0, was performed at survey level. The repertoire was sequenced with immunoSEQ multiplex PCR; TCRdb's copy has only in-frame clones and lacks some. The data contain around 26,000 clones, 76% of them singletons. Sequencing used unsorted PBMCs, obtained 0.5 years after starting antiretroviral therapy. The receptors stem from a woman in her 40s with HIV.

The rearrangement joins TRBV19 to TRBJ1-1; D possibly corresponds to TRBD1 (6 bases). V was cut by 5 bases and J by 1 base, with 17 bases left in between. The CDR3 is made up of 16 amino acids. CDR1 and CDR2 from the germline V gene are LNHDA and SQIVND (reference sequence). As DNA, the CDR3 is TGTGCCAGTAGTCCCTCCGAAGGGACACCGAACACTGAAGCTTTCTTT. Translated, it gives CASSPSEGTPNTEAFF. Together with reference TRBV19 and TRBJ1-1, the CDR3 gives the full variable domain: DGGITQSPKYLFRKEGQNVTLSCEQNLNHDAMYWYRQDPGQGLRLIYYSQIVNDFQKGDIAEGYSVSREKKESFPLTVTSAQKNPTAFYLCASSPSEGTPNTEAFFGQGTRLTVV.

The chain uses TRBV9 and TRBJ2-1; weak D call: TRBD1 (5 bases). CDR3 length equals 14 residues. V dropped 0 bases and J dropped 7 bases, with 11 bases sitting between them. Germline CDR1 and CDR2: SGDLS and YYNGEE. The CDR3 loop reads CASSVGSGWNEQFF. CDR3 DNA: TGTGCCAGCAGCGTAGGGTCAGGGTGGAATGAGCAGTTCTTC.

The chain is built from TRBV7-6 and TRBJ2-2, with TRBD2 as a possible D gene (5 bases). This CDR3 contains 16 residues. Germline assignment: CDR1 SGHVS and CDR2 FNYEAQ. V lost 0 bases and J lost 1, with 9 bases in between. The CDR3 nucleotides read TGTGCCAGCAGCTTAGCGCTAGCAGTGAACACCGGGGAGCTGTTTTTT. It encodes CASSLALAVNTGELFF.

The rearrangement joins TRBV18 to TRBJ1-5, with 9 bases matching TRBD1. Germline V gives CDR1 KGHSH, CDR2 LQKENI. The CDR3 totals 18 residues. Trimming cost V 5 bases and J 1 base; bases outside gene matches: 12. CDR3 sequence reads: CASSLMGQGTSSNQPQHF. The CDR3 DNA reads as TGTGCCAGCTCATTGATGGGACAGGGTACGTCGAGCAATCAGCCCCAGCATTTT.

This chain links TRBV5-5 with TRBJ2-7; either TRBD1 or TRBD2 may fit D (5 bases each). Germline V gene sequence: CDR1 SGHKS, CDR2 YYEKEE (reference sequence). The CDR3 is 13 amino acids. The V end lost 4 bases, the J end lost 3 bases, and 11 bases lay between the germline ends. The CDR3 DNA follows: TGTGCCAGCAGCGGGGGTGACCACTACGAGCAGTACTTC. As protein: CASSGGDHYEQYF.

The chain carries TRBV7-2 and TRBJ1-1; D is uncertain. The V end was cut by 1 base, the J end by 13 bases, with 13 bases between. The CDR3 is 12 amino acids. Germline CDR1 SGHTA, CDR2 FQGNSA. The CDR3 reads CASSLGPQRVFF. For the CDR3, the DNA is TGTGCCAGCAGCTTAGGGCCCCAGCGCGTTTTCTTT.

The chain links TRBV28 to TRBJ1-5, with D possibly matching TRBD1 (5 bases). The germline V gene encodes CDR1 MDHEN and CDR2 SYDVKM. This CDR3 is 14 amino acids long. Deletions cut 3 bases from V and 5 bases from J, with 11 bases between. The CDR3 DNA is TGTGCCAGCAGTTTGCGGGGGACCCATCAGCCCCAGCATTTT. Protein product: CASSLRGTHQPQHF. Supplemented by reference TRBV28 and TRBJ1-5, the full variable domain reads DVKVTQSSRYLVKRTGEKVFLECVQDMDHENMFWYRQDPGLGLRLIYFSYDVKMKEKGDIPEGYSVSREKKERFSLILESASTNQTSMYLCASSLRGTHQPQHFGDGTRLSIL.

This clone was detected only a few times. The CDR3 is CASSLGIGTVYEQYF. The CDR3 nucleotides read TGTGCCAGCAGCTTAGGAATCGGGACAGTCTACGAGCAGTACTTC. The V and J genes are TRBV7-2 and TRBJ2-7, with TRBD1 matching 7 bases. This CDR3 spans 15 amino acids. Germline assignment: CDR1 SGHTA and CDR2 FQGNSA. Trimming took 1 base from V and 3 from J; bases not matched to a gene: 6.